The next 20 T cell receptor beta chains were all read from a single sample in a study of CD8 T cells in ankylosing spondylitis. TCRdb reanalysed the 5' RACE reads using MiXCR and keeps one entry per CDR3 protein. This table has about 450,000 distinct CDR3 sequences, roughly a quarter appearing once. These TCRs are of unknown antigen specificity. Study conclusions and caveats: Several highly homologous variants made up a TCR beta motif, and this motif appeared characteristic of ankylosing spondylitis blood.

The source material was blood, either unsorted or a sorted T cell fraction (not recorded which). The receptor set was obtained from a male donor with ankylosing spondylitis.

V and J are TRBV30 and TRBJ1-5, with D perhaps TRBD1 (5 bases). Germline V gene lookup returns CDR1 GTSNPN and CDR2 SVGIG (reference sequence). The CDR3 has 14 amino acids. Deletions cut 2 bases from V and 6 bases from J, with 14 bases between. The DNA for the CDR3 is TGTGCCTGGAGTAGGGGCTTCGAGGGTCAGCCCCAGCATTTT. It translates to CAWSRGFEGQPQHF.

The chain employs TRBV12-3 or TRBV12-4 and TRBJ2-3, with no clear D. V was pared by 7 bases and J by 4 bases, with 12 bases between. The CDR3 loop spans 13 amino acids. CDR3 DNA: TGTGCCAGCACCCTCTTGGTGGCAGATACGCAGTATTTT. It encodes CASTLLVADTQYF.

The CDR3 DNA reads TGTGCCAGCAGGCGGGGACAGGGGATTCAGAATGAGCAGTTCTTC. Residues: CASRRGQGIQNEQFF. V is TRBV3-1 and J is TRBJ2-1, with TRBD1 matching 10 bases. There are 15 residues in the CDR3. Germline loops: CDR1 LGHDT, CDR2 YNNKEL (reference sequence). V was clipped by 6 bases and J by 7 bases; unmatched bases: 9.

This chain uses TRBV4-2 with TRBJ2-7; possibly TRBD1 for D (6 bases). This CDR3 comprises 15 residues. The V end was cut by 1 base, the J end by 4 bases, with 14 bases between. Germline CDR1 LGHNA, CDR2 YNFKEQ. DNA of the CDR3: TGTGCCAGCAGCCAAGGGCCGGGACAAGGGTACGAGCAGTACTTC. This sequence encodes CASSQGPGQGYEQYF.

CDR3 amino acids: CSVAGRDRYGYTF. CDR3 bases: TGCAGCGTCGCTGGACGGGACCGCTATGGCTACACCTTC. This chain connects TRBV29-1 to TRBJ1-2, with D possibly TRBD1 on 5 matching bases. V was shortened by 6 bases and J by 4 bases, with 15 bases between the two germline ends. Germline V gene sequence: CDR1 SQVTM, CDR2 ANQGSEA. The length of the CDR3 is 13 residues.

The chain is built from TRBV20-1 and TRBJ1-1; maybe TRBD1 (5 bases). Germline CDR1 DFQATT, CDR2 SNEGSKA (reference sequence). Trimming pared 3 bases from V and 1 base from J, leaving 9 bases between. The CDR3 has 13 amino acids. The CDR3 loop reads CSARTDQNTEAFF. The CDR3 bases are TGCAGTGCTAGGACAGACCAGAACACTGAAGCTTTCTTT.

This chain uses TRBV15 with TRBJ2-4; D gene uncertain. Trimming cost V 0 bases and J 0 bases, with 9 bases left between them. Germline assignment: CDR1 LNHNV and CDR2 YYDKDF (reference sequence). CDR3 length: 16 amino acids. The CDR3 loop reads CATSRDLFLAKNIQYF. The CDR3 DNA reads as TGTGCCACCAGCAGAGATCTGTTCCTAGCCAAAAACATTCAGTACTTC.

This chain uses TRBV20-1 with TRBJ2-6, with D unresolved. The ends were cut back, 5 bases at V and 0 bases at J, with 5 bases in the middle. This CDR3 spans 13 amino acids. Germline V gene data show CDR1 as DFQATT and CDR2 as SNEGSKA (reference sequence). The CDR3 coding sequence is TGCAGTGCTCCTCTCTCTGGGGCCAACGTCCTGACTTTC. Protein: CSAPLSGANVLTF.

This clonotype was seen at least ten times. The junction does not match germline at one end; this may be a read error. This chain uses TRBV4-1 with TRBJ2-3; 16 nucleotides agree with TRBD2. The CDR3 is made up of 17 amino acids. CDR1 is MGHRA and CDR2 is YSYEKL in the germline V gene. The CDR3 nucleotides read TGTGCCAGCAGCCAGGGACTAGCGGGAGGGGGCACAGATACGCAGTATTTT. It specifies CASSQGLAGGGTDTQYF.

This clonotype has just a few counts. The V gene is TRBV19, the J gene TRBJ2-2; either TRBD1 or TRBD2 may supply D (6 bases each). Germline-derived CDR1 and CDR2 are LNHDA and SQIVND (reference sequence). Trimming removed 6 bases at V and 2 bases at J, with 13 bases between. This CDR3 is built from 15 residues. CDR3 sequence reads: CASRRQEGNTGELFF. The CDR3 nucleotides are TGTGCCAGTAGGCGACAGGAGGGAAACACCGGGGAGCTGTTTTTT.

This clonotype has a handful of counts. The chain recombines TRBV11-3 with TRBJ2-5, with D tentatively TRBD1 (5 bases). V lost 5 bases to trimming and J lost 4 bases, with 17 bases between them. CDR1 is SGHNT and CDR2 is YENEEA in the germline V gene. This CDR3 comprises 15 residues. CDR3 sequence reads: CASSPERGTPETQYF. As DNA, the CDR3 is TGTGCCAGCAGCCCCGAAAGGGGCACACCAGAGACCCAGTACTTC.

Many counts were recorded for this clonotype. The J gene is TRBJ1-1, the V gene TRBV20-1; perhaps TRBD1 as D (6 bases). Trimming removed 5 bases from V and 4 bases from J, with 14 bases in between. The CDR3 runs to 13 residues. Germline CDR1 reads DFQATT; CDR2 reads SNEGSKA (reference sequence). CDR3 nucleotide sequence: TGCAGTGCTTCCAGGGGAATCGGCACTGAAGCTTTCTTT. Translation: CSASRGIGTEAFF.

This clonotype has just a few counts. The CDR3 nucleotides are TGTGCCAGCAGCTTAAGTCCATACTCTGGGGCCAACGTCCTGACTTTC. This sequence encodes CASSLSPYSGANVLTF. The chain employs TRBV7-2 and TRBJ2-6, with D unresolved. The germline V and J ends were trimmed by 2 bases and 0 bases, with 8 bases remaining between them. The germline V gene has CDR1 SGHTA and CDR2 FQGNSA. The CDR3 loop spans 16 amino acids.

V usage is TRBV29-1 and J usage is TRBJ2-1; D is unresolved. This CDR3 region has 12 residues. The ends were cut back, 8 bases at V and 5 bases at J, with 13 bases in the middle. CDR1 and CDR2 (germline): SQVTM, ANQGSEA. CDR3 coding DNA: TGCAGCTATTACGACCTGAACAATGAGCAGTTCTTC. This sequence encodes CSYYDLNNEQFF.

The chain uses TRBV6-5 and TRBJ2-3; 7 bases fit TRBD2. V lost 4 bases and J lost 5; bases outside the gene matches: 6. This CDR3 is built from 14 residues. Germline loops: CDR1 MNHEY, CDR2 SVGAGI. The CDR3 is CASSSPPGGDTQYF. CDR3 DNA: TGTGCCAGCAGTTCTCCTCCGGGGGGAGATACGCAGTATTTT.

V usage is TRBV18 and J usage is TRBJ2-7, with TRBD1 matching over 8 bases. Germline CDR1 is KGHSH and CDR2 is LQKENI. The CDR3 covers 15 residues. The V gene end was trimmed by 5 bases and the J gene end by 0 bases; junction bases not matched to a gene: 6. CDR3 bases: TGTGCCAGCTCAGAACAGGGGGTGAGCTCCTACGAGCAGTACTTC. Its protein product is CASSEQGVSSYEQYF.

Written as DNA, the CDR3 is TGTGCCACCAGCGGGACTAGCGGAGGGGAGCAAGAGACCCAGTACTTC. It encodes CATSGTSGGEQETQYF. This rearrangement joins TRBV24-1 to TRBJ2-5; the match to TRBD2 covers 11 bases. Unmatched junction bases numbered 8, after V lost 7 bases and J lost 2 bases. The CDR3 consists of 16 residues. CDR1 and CDR2 from the germline V gene are KGHDR and SFDVKD.

This clonotype was seen only a few times. This sequence joins TRBV7-8 and TRBJ2-7; D tentatively reads TRBD1 or TRBD2 (5 bases each). Per the germline V gene, CDR1 is SGHVS and CDR2 is FQNEAQ. V shed 1 base and J shed 3 bases, with 16 bases lying between them. The CDR3 sequence is 16 residues long. Here the CDR3 DNA reads TGTGCCAGCAGCTTAGAAGGGGACCGTCAATTCTACGAGCAGTACGTC. Its protein product is CASSLEGDRQFYEQYV.

V usage is TRBV25-1 and J usage is TRBJ2-1; TRBD2 agrees at 9 bases. The CDR3 is 16 amino acids. With 6 bases clipped from V and 7 bases from J, the junction kept 13 bases outside the gene matches. CDR1 and CDR2 (germline): MGHDK, SYGVNS. The CDR3: CASSPRGGGRGNEQFF. CDR3 DNA sequence: TGTGCCAGCAGCCCCCGGGGAGGCGGGAGGGGGAATGAGCAGTTCTTC.

This clonotype occurred many times. The CDR3 nucleotides read TGTGCCAGCAGCTTGGGGGACGGCACCTACGAGCAGTACGTC. This encodes CASSLGDGTYEQYV. The rearrangement links TRBV7-2 to TRBJ2-7; D may correspond to TRBD1 or TRBD2 (5 bases each). The V gene lost 3 bases and the J gene lost 2 bases, with 11 bases spanning the gap. This CDR3 region has 14 residues. Germline values: CDR1 SGHTA, CDR2 FQGNSA.